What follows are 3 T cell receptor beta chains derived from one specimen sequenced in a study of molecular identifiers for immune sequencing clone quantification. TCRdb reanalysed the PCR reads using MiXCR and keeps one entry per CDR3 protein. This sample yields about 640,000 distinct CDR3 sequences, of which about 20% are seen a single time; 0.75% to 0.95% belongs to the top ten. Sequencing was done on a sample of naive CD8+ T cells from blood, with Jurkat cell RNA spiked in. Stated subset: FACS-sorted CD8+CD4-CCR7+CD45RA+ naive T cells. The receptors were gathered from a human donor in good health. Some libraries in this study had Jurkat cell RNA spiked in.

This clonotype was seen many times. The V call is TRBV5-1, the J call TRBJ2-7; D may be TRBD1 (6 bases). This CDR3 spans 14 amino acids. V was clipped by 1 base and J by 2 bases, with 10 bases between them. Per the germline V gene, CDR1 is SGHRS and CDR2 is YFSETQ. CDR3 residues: CASSLYGTTYEQYF. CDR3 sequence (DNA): TGCGCCAGCAGCTTGTATGGGACAACCTACGAGCAGTACTTC. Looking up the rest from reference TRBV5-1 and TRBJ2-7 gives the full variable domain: KAGVTQTPRYLIKTRGQQVTLSCSPISGHRSVSWYQQTPGQGLQFLFEYFSETQRNKGNFPGRFSGRQFSNSRSEMNVSTLELGDSALYLCASSLYGTTYEQYFGPGTRLTVT.

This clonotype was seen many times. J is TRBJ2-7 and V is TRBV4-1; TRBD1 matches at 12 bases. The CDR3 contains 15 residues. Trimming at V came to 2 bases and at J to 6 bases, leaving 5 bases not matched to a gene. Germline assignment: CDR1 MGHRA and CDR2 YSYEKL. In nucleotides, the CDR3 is TGCGCCAGCAGCCAAATGGGACAGGGGGCTTTCGAGCAGTACTTC. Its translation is CASSQMGQGAFEQYF.

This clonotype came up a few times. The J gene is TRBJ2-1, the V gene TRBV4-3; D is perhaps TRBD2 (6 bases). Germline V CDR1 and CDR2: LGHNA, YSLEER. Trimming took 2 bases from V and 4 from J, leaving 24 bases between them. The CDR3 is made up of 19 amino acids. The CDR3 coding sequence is TGCGCCAGCAGCCAATTTCGCCTCACCCGACTAGACCCTTACAATGAGCAGTTCTTC. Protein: CASSQFRLTRLDPYNEQFF.